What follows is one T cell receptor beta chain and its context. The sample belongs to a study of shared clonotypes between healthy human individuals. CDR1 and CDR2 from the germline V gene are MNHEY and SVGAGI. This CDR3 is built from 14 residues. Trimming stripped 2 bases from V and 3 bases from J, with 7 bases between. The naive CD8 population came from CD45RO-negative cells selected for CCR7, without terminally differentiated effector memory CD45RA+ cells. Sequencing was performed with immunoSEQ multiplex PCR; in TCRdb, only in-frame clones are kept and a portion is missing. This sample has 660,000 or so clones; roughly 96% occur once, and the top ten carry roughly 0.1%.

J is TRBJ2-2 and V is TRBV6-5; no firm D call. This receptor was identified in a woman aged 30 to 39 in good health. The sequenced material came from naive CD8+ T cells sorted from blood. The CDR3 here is CASSYELHTGELFF. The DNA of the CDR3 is TGTGCCAGCAGTTACGAACTACACACCGGGGAGCTGTTTTTT.